A selection of T cell receptor beta chains follows, all from one sample in a study of graft-versus-host responses after intestinal transplantation. The antigens of these receptors remain unknown. The assay was immunoSEQ multiplex PCR, and TCRdb's table has in-frame clones only and misses some. In the table there are around 90,000 clones, roughly 92% of which are singletons. The specimen was unstimulated CD8+ T cells sorted from spleen or lymph node cells, collected before transplant. The receptors originated from a human donor who was the organ donor for an intestinal transplant. The CDR3 runs from the conserved cysteine through the conserved F or W. The D gene is left open where the match is weak. Some rows have no size entry. The others give once, few or many, or a class for an expanded clone.

D gene: .
V gene: TRBV10-3
clone size: .
J gene: TRBJ2-7
CDR3 DNA: TGTGCCATCAGTGGTGAGGACCAGGAGGTCGCCTACGAGCAGTACTTC
CDR3 protein: CAISGEDQEVAYEQYF

D gene: TRBD2
V gene: TRBV5-1
clone size: .
J gene: TRBJ2-3
CDR3 DNA: TGCGCCAGCAGCTTGGCCGTTGGCGGGAGGACAGATACGCAGTATTTT
CDR3 protein: CASSLAVGGRTDTQYF

D gene: TRBD1
V gene: TRBV15
clone size: .
J gene: TRBJ2-6
CDR3 DNA: TGTGCCACCAGCAGAGATCAAGAAGGGACAGTGACCCTTCCTCGTTTCGTCCTGACTTTC
CDR3 protein: CATSRDQEGTVTLPRFVLTF

D gene: TRBD1
V gene: TRBV2
clone size: .
J gene: TRBJ1-1
CDR3 DNA: TGTGCCAGCAGTGAACCGACAGGGAGGACTGAAGCTTTCTTT
CDR3 protein: CASSEPTGRTEAFF

D gene: .
V gene: TRBV10-3
clone size: .
J gene: TRBJ1-2
CDR3 DNA: TGTGCCATTACCAGGGGCGATACTAACTATGGCTACACCTTC
CDR3 protein: CAITRGDTNYGYTF

D gene: .
V gene: TRBV14
clone size: .
J gene: TRBJ1-1
CDR3 DNA: TGTGCCAGCAGCCAAGAATTGCCGTGGGTGGGGCCTGAGACTGAAGCTTTCTTT
CDR3 protein: CASSQELPWVGPETEAFF

D gene: .
V gene: TRBV5-6
clone size: few
J gene: TRBJ1-6
CDR3 DNA: TGTGCCAGCAGCCGGGGAAATTCACCCCTCCACTTT
CDR3 protein: CASSRGNSPLHF

D gene: .
V gene: TRBV27
clone size: .
J gene: TRBJ2-7
CDR3 DNA: TGTGCCAGCAGTTTATCTAGTCCCTACGAGCAGTACTTC
CDR3 protein: CASSLSSPYEQYF

D gene: TRBD1
V gene: TRBV7-9
clone size: .
J gene: TRBJ1-1
CDR3 DNA: TGTGCCAGCAGCTTACGGGGACAGGGTCGGGACACTGAAGCTTTCTTT
CDR3 protein: CASSLRGQGRDTEAFF

D gene: .
V gene: TRBV6-5
clone size: .
J gene: TRBJ2-3
CDR3 DNA: TGTGCCAGCAGTTTGTTCGGGGGGCCGCGCACAGATACGCAGTATTTT
CDR3 protein: CASSLFGGPRTDTQYF

D gene: .
V gene: TRBV10-3
clone size: once
J gene: TRBJ1-1
CDR3 DNA: TGTGCCATCAGTGAGTATTTAGGGGGGAACACTGAAGCTTTCTTT
CDR3 protein: CAISEYLGGNTEAFF

D gene: .
V gene: TRBV6-1
clone size: .
J gene: TRBJ2-7
CDR3 DNA: TGTGCCAGCAGCCCGGGACTCCTTATTGAAGAGCAGTACTTC
CDR3 protein: CASSPGLLIEEQYF

D gene: TRBD2
V gene: TRBV30
clone size: .
J gene: TRBJ2-7
CDR3 DNA: TGTGCCTGGATCGGCTGGGGGACTAGCGGCTACGAGCAGTACTTC
CDR3 protein: CAWIGWGTSGYEQYF

D gene: .
V gene: TRBV11-3
clone size: .
J gene: TRBJ1-1
CDR3 DNA: TGTGCCAGCAGCTTCCGCGGAGTGAACACTGAAGCTTTCTTT
CDR3 protein: CASSFRGVNTEAFF

D gene: .
V gene: TRBV28
clone size: .
J gene: TRBJ2-7
CDR3 DNA: TGTGCCACCGGGTCTACGGAGACCTACGAGCAGTACTTC
CDR3 protein: CATGSTETYEQYF

D gene: .
V gene: TRBV5-4
clone size: .
J gene: TRBJ2-2
CDR3 DNA: TGTGCCAGCAGCATAAACACCGGGGAGCTGTTTTTT
CDR3 protein: CASSINTGELFF

D gene: .
V gene: TRBV19
clone size: .
J gene: TRBJ1-1
CDR3 DNA: TGTGCCAGTAGTATGGAGGGCTGGAACACTGAAGCTTTCTTT
CDR3 protein: CASSMEGWNTEAFF

D gene: TRBD2
V gene: TRBV7-8
clone size: .
J gene: TRBJ2-5
CDR3 DNA: TGTGCCAGCAGCCCTAGCGGGGGGGCTAAGACCCAGTACTTC
CDR3 protein: CASSPSGGAKTQYF

D gene: TRBD1
V gene: TRBV6-6
clone size: few
J gene: TRBJ1-1
CDR3 DNA: TGTGCCAGCAGTCTGAGGGGGCTGGGGACTGAAGCTTTCTTT
CDR3 protein: CASSLRGLGTEAFF

D gene: .
V gene: TRBV27
clone size: .
J gene: TRBJ1-5
CDR3 DNA: TGTGCCAGCAGTGCTATTAGGGGGGGCATGTGGCCCCAGCATTTT
CDR3 protein: CASSAIRGGMWPQHF

D gene: .
V gene: TRBV6-6
clone size: .
J gene: TRBJ2-7
CDR3 DNA: TGTGCCAGCAGTGAGAAGGAGGGCTATTCCTACGAGCAGTACTTC
CDR3 protein: CASSEKEGYSYEQYF

D gene: .
V gene: TRBV6-5
clone size: .
J gene: TRBJ2-7
CDR3 DNA: TGTGCCAGCAGTTACTATCAGACGACAGACGAGCAGTACTTC
CDR3 protein: CASSYYQTTDEQYF

D gene: .
V gene: TRBV15
clone size: .
J gene: TRBJ2-1
CDR3 DNA: TGTGCCACCAGCAACGTGAGCTCCTACAATGAGCAGTTCTTC
CDR3 protein: CATSNVSSYNEQFF

D gene: TRBD2
V gene: TRBV19
clone size: .
J gene: TRBJ2-3
CDR3 DNA: TGTGCCACCCAGGTAGCGGGGGGGCCAGATACGCAGTATTTT
CDR3 protein: CATQVAGGPDTQYF

D gene: .
V gene: TRBV14
clone size: .
J gene: TRBJ1-5
CDR3 DNA: TGTGCCAGCAGCCAAGATTGGGCAGGGGACAATCAGCCCCAGCATTTT
CDR3 protein: CASSQDWAGDNQPQHF

D gene: .
V gene: TRBV14
clone size: .
J gene: TRBJ2-1
CDR3 DNA: TGTGCCAGCAGCCATGGACTCACTGGTGAGCAGTTCTTC
CDR3 protein: CASSHGLTGEQFF

D gene: .
V gene: TRBV27
clone size: .
J gene: TRBJ1-4
CDR3 DNA: TGTGCCAGCAGCTACTTTGCAACTAATGAAAAACTGTTTTTT
CDR3 protein: CASSYFATNEKLFF

D gene: .
V gene: TRBV7-9
clone size: .
J gene: TRBJ2-2
CDR3 DNA: TGTGCCAGCAGCTCCGAGGCCGGGGAGCTGTTTTTT
CDR3 protein: CASSSEAGELFF

D gene: .
V gene: TRBV4-1
clone size: .
J gene: TRBJ1-3
CDR3 DNA: TGCGCCAGCAGCCAAGGGGGGCAGGGAAGAAACACCATATATTTT
CDR3 protein: CASSQGGQGRNTIYF

D gene: .
V gene: TRBV6-5
clone size: .
J gene: TRBJ2-1
CDR3 DNA: TGTGCCAGCAGTGACACCAGGCTTGAGCAGTTCTTC
CDR3 protein: CASSDTRLEQFF

D gene: .
V gene: TRBV5-3
clone size: .
J gene: TRBJ1-3
CDR3 DNA: TGTGCCAGAAGCTTATATCGGCAGGGGAACTCTGGAAACACCATATATTTT
CDR3 protein: CARSLYRQGNSGNTIYF

D gene: .
V gene: TRBV28
clone size: .
J gene: TRBJ2-7
CDR3 DNA: TGTGCCAGCAGCCCCCAAATTTTCCGGCAGCGCTACTTCTGCGAGCAGTACTTC
CDR3 protein: CASSPQIFRQRYFCEQYF

D gene: TRBD1
V gene: TRBV5-4
clone size: .
J gene: TRBJ1-2
CDR3 DNA: TGTGCCAGCAGCATACAAGACAGGGTCGACAGCTATGGCTACACCTTC
CDR3 protein: CASSIQDRVDSYGYTF

D gene: .
V gene: TRBV2
clone size: .
J gene: TRBJ1-3
CDR3 DNA: TGTGCCAGCAGTGATGTGGCCGCCGGAAACACCATATATTTT
CDR3 protein: CASSDVAAGNTIYF

D gene: TRBD2
V gene: TRBV6-6
clone size: .
J gene: TRBJ2-3
CDR3 DNA: TGTGCCAGCAGTCAGCTGGGGGGGGGAGATACGCAGTATTTT
CDR3 protein: CASSQLGGGDTQYF

D gene: .
V gene: TRBV6-5
clone size: .
J gene: TRBJ2-7
CDR3 DNA: TGTGCCAGCAGTTATAATCGACACTCCTACGAGCAGTACTTC
CDR3 protein: CASSYNRHSYEQYF

D gene: .
V gene: TRBV4-1
clone size: once
J gene: TRBJ2-3
CDR3 DNA: TGCGCCAGCAGCCTTGAAGCGGTACCCCTCACAGATACGCAGTATTTT
CDR3 protein: CASSLEAVPLTDTQYF

D gene: TRBD2
V gene: TRBV5-5
clone size: .
J gene: TRBJ2-7
CDR3 DNA: TGTGCCAGCAGCTTGTTGACTAGCGGGAGGCATCCCTACGAGCAGTACTTC
CDR3 protein: CASSLLTSGRHPYEQYF

D gene: .
V gene: TRBV2
clone size: .
J gene: TRBJ2-1
CDR3 DNA: TGTGCCAGCAGGGAGGGCAATGAGCAGTTCTTC
CDR3 protein: CASREGNEQFF

D gene: .
V gene: TRBV6-6
clone size: once
J gene: TRBJ2-3
CDR3 DNA: TGTGCCAGCAGTTATCCCACAGGCCCCACAGATACGCAGTATTTT
CDR3 protein: CASSYPTGPTDTQYF

D gene: .
V gene: TRBV6-1
clone size: .
J gene: TRBJ1-3
CDR3 DNA: TGTGCCAGCAGTGAAGAGACAGAGATAAACTCTGGAAACACCATATATTTT
CDR3 protein: CASSEETEINSGNTIYF

D gene: .
V gene: TRBV7-6
clone size: .
J gene: TRBJ2-3
CDR3 DNA: TGTGCCAGCAGCCAGGAGACTAGTTTGGCGGATACGCAGTATTTT
CDR3 protein: CASSQETSLADTQYF

D gene: TRBD1
V gene: TRBV5-1
clone size: .
J gene: TRBJ2-5
CDR3 DNA: TGCGCCAGCAGCTTAAAAACAGGGGGCTGGGAGACCCAGTACTTC
CDR3 protein: CASSLKTGGWETQYF

D gene: TRBD1
V gene: TRBV7-3
clone size: .
J gene: TRBJ2-7
CDR3 DNA: TGTGCCAGCAGCCCCTATGCGGGACAGGGGTACGAGCAGTACTTC
CDR3 protein: CASSPYAGQGYEQYF

D gene: .
V gene: TRBV2
clone size: .
J gene: TRBJ1-2
CDR3 DNA: TGTGCCAGCAGGGGCAGGGGAGTGGATGGCTACACCTTC
CDR3 protein: CASRGRGVDGYTF

D gene: TRBD1
V gene: TRBV19
clone size: .
J gene: TRBJ1-2
CDR3 DNA: TGTGCCAGTAGTATAGATCCACAGGGGTTGCACTCCTATGGCTACACCTTC
CDR3 protein: CASSIDPQGLHSYGYTF

D gene: TRBD1
V gene: TRBV9
clone size: .
J gene: TRBJ2-3
CDR3 DNA: TGTGCCAGCAGCGTGGGACAGGGCCCAGATACGCAGTATTTT
CDR3 protein: CASSVGQGPDTQYF

D gene: .
V gene: TRBV28
clone size: .
J gene: TRBJ2-1
CDR3 DNA: TGTGCCAGCAGTTTATTTTTACTAGTGTTCCCCTACAATGAGCAGTTCTTC
CDR3 protein: CASSLFLLVFPYNEQFF

D gene: TRBD1
V gene: TRBV23-1
clone size: once
J gene: TRBJ2-7
CDR3 DNA: TGCGCCAGCAGTCAGCCGGGACAGGGGAGGGACTACGAGCAGTACTTC
CDR3 protein: CASSQPGQGRDYEQYF

D gene: TRBD2
V gene: TRBV5-4
clone size: .
J gene: TRBJ2-7
CDR3 DNA: TGTGCCAGCAGCTTGGGTAGCGGGAGCTCCTACGAGCAGTACTTC
CDR3 protein: CASSLGSGSSYEQYF

D gene: .
V gene: TRBV9
clone size: .
J gene: TRBJ2-7
CDR3 DNA: TGTGCCAGCAGCGTAGAGCCTAAGACTTACGAGCAGTACTTC
CDR3 protein: CASSVEPKTYEQYF

D gene: .
V gene: TRBV5-1
clone size: .
J gene: TRBJ1-2
CDR3 DNA: TGCGCCAGCAGCCTAAGATGGACATTGAGAAGCGGGAACTATGGCTACACCTTC
CDR3 protein: CASSLRWTLRSGNYGYTF

D gene: TRBD2
V gene: TRBV18
clone size: .
J gene: TRBJ2-7
CDR3 DNA: TGTGCCAGCTCACCGAGCGGGGAAAGCTCCTACGAGCAGTACTTC
CDR3 protein: CASSPSGESSYEQYF

D gene: TRBD1
V gene: TRBV11-3
clone size: .
J gene: TRBJ1-6
CDR3 DNA: TGTGCCAGCAGCTTAGTTTGGGACAGGGGCGATTCACCCCTCCACTTT
CDR3 protein: CASSLVWDRGDSPLHF

D gene: .
V gene: TRBV13
clone size: .
J gene: TRBJ1-1
CDR3 DNA: TGTGCCAGCAGCTTAGGGCGAGGGCCGAACACTGAAGCTTTCTTT
CDR3 protein: CASSLGRGPNTEAFF

D gene: TRBD2
V gene: TRBV7-8
clone size: once
J gene: TRBJ2-7
CDR3 DNA: TGTGCCAGCAGCTTAGTCCCCCGGGGGGGCTTGTCTAGCGAGCAGTACTTC
CDR3 protein: CASSLVPRGGLSSEQYF

D gene: TRBD2
V gene: TRBV5-1
clone size: .
J gene: TRBJ2-1
CDR3 DNA: TGCGCCAGCAGCCCGGGACTACCGAAGGAGAAGCCCAATGAGCAGTTCTTC
CDR3 protein: CASSPGLPKEKPNEQFF

D gene: TRBD2
V gene: TRBV29-1
clone size: .
J gene: TRBJ2-1
CDR3 DNA: TGCAGCGTAGTTAAGGGGCAGGTCGTACTAGCGGGATGGTACAATGAGCAGTTCTTC
CDR3 protein: CSVVKGQVVLAGWYNEQFF

D gene: TRBD2
V gene: TRBV7-6
clone size: .
J gene: TRBJ2-1
CDR3 DNA: TGTGCCAGCAGCAATAGAGCGGGGGTCTATTACAATGAGCAGTTCTTC
CDR3 protein: CASSNRAGVYYNEQFF

D gene: .
V gene: TRBV6-6
clone size: .
J gene: TRBJ1-1
CDR3 DNA: TGTGCCAGCAGTTACTCGCGCGGGACGACTGAAGCTTTCTTT
CDR3 protein: CASSYSRGTTEAFF